Listed below are T cell receptor beta chains from one sample, sequenced in a study of spatial heterogeneity in lung cancer. MiXCR, applied by TCRdb to the 5' RACE reads, yields one record per CDR3 protein. The sample lists more than 40,000 distinct CDR3 sequences, under 25% occurring once. The sequencing here drew on PBMCs, taken at follow-up. Source of these receptors: a female donor with early-stage non-small cell lung cancer. Both conserved end residues are trimmed from each CDR3. A D gene is named only where the DNA matches it firmly.

CDR3,V,D,J
ASSGMGTRPKEQY,TRBV25-1,TRBD2,TRBJ2-7
ASSPGGVTEAF,TRBV7-7,-,TRBJ1-1
SGLRDTGELF,TRBV29-1,-,TRBJ2-2
ASSLALLSGNEQF,TRBV12-3/TRBV12-4,-,TRBJ2-1
ASSQDEAGEPQH,TRBV3-1,-,TRBJ1-5
ASSQGGLAGTDTQY,TRBV12-3/TRBV12-4,TRBD2,TRBJ2-3
SAVERAGNTIY,TRBV20-1,-,TRBJ1-3
ASSLPEVVGYT,TRBV11-2,-,TRBJ1-2
ASSSWPLGGELF,TRBV14,-,TRBJ2-2
ASSLLAGDDSNQPQH,TRBV5-8,-,TRBJ1-5
ASSSLTGESSPLH,TRBV11-2,TRBD1,TRBJ1-6
ASSEGQIYEQY,TRBV12-3/TRBV12-4,TRBD1,TRBJ2-7
ASSLASGSDEQY,TRBV7-9,TRBD2,TRBJ2-7
ASSVSGTQETQY,TRBV9,-,TRBJ2-5
SVGRGLANEQF,TRBV29-1,TRBD1,TRBJ2-1
ASSSVGGTGSYEQY,TRBV28,TRBD1,TRBJ2-7
SARGQSETQY,TRBV20-1,-,TRBJ2-5
SRYRGRNQPQH,TRBV29-1,TRBD1,TRBJ1-5
ASSSQGEKLF,TRBV7-3,-,TRBJ1-4
ASNDRFYGYT,TRBV2,-,TRBJ1-2
ASRPLAGGYSDTQY,TRBV5-1,TRBD2,TRBJ2-3
ASSFGAGGQGSQY,TRBV7-3,TRBD2,TRBJ2-3
ASSFEGLAGVEQY,TRBV7-2,TRBD2,TRBJ2-7
ASSDPDREDTQY,TRBV6-5,TRBD1,TRBJ2-3
ASRDMTSTDTQY,TRBV11-3,-,TRBJ2-3
SARVGAYGYT,TRBV20-1,-,TRBJ1-2
ASSEVRTGSGEKLF,TRBV2,TRBD1,TRBJ1-4
ASSLEIMNTEAF,TRBV5-1,-,TRBJ1-1
ASSLGLNPTDTQY,TRBV7-9,-,TRBJ2-3
ASSQDGSEGNTIY,TRBV4-2,-,TRBJ1-3
ASSVRREGAATDTQY,TRBV9,-,TRBJ2-3
ASSRTGQQETQY,TRBV9,TRBD1,TRBJ2-5
ASSAQGFDTEAF,TRBV7-9,-,TRBJ1-1
ASSYDLNTEAF,TRBV7-7,-,TRBJ1-1
ATSDSHTDTQY,TRBV24-1,-,TRBJ2-3
SASRGFTYEQY,TRBV20-1,-,TRBJ2-7
ASVRTGIGTEAF,TRBV12-5,TRBD1,TRBJ1-1
ASSIGPRGSLNQPQH,TRBV19,-,TRBJ1-5
ASMMDFGSYNEQF,TRBV19,-,TRBJ2-1
SARDIRANEQY,TRBV20-1,-,TRBJ2-7
ASSQSGGKETQY,TRBV3-1,-,TRBJ2-5
ASSPTSDTQY,TRBV7-3,-,TRBJ2-3
ASSYTGQVNQPQH,TRBV6-5,TRBD1,TRBJ1-5
ASSPQGGRSGNTIY,TRBV7-2,-,TRBJ1-3
ASRGGTGRPSDTQY,TRBV7-3,-,TRBJ2-3
SATLSGRAFETQY,TRBV20-1,TRBD2,TRBJ2-5
AISEGQGVKLF,TRBV10-3,-,TRBJ1-4
ASSAGLVSFEQY,TRBV13,TRBD2,TRBJ2-7
ASSVGVSEGDSPLH,TRBV9,-,TRBJ1-6